The 8 T cell receptor beta chains in this list originate from one sample, sequenced in a study of control samples from healthy donors and cancer patients. Libraries were prepared by immunoSEQ multiplex PCR; TCRdb keeps only in-frame clonotypes and omits some of them. The profile covers 60,000 to 65,000 clones, with approximately 85% appearing a single time and roughly 5.1% taken by the ten largest. Material for sequencing was blood. Receptor source: a middle-aged man in good health.

The table lists this clone with a few counts. The chain recombines TRBV23-1 with TRBJ2-5; the D is unclear. TRBV23-1 is placed among ORFs of uncertain function. CDR3 length: 11 residues. V gave up 4 bases and J gave up 13 bases, with 13 bases separating them. The CDR3 sequence is CASSPQDPSYF. DNA for the CDR3: TGCGCCAGCAGTCCCCAGGACCCCTCGTACTTC.

In DNA form, the CDR3 reads TGCAGCGTTGAAGATCCCAGCAGGGGAATGTACAATGAGCAGTTCTTC. This sequence encodes CSVEDPSRGMYNEQFF. The gene calls are TRBV29-1 and TRBJ2-1, with D possibly TRBD1 on 6 matching bases. The germline CDR1 and CDR2 sequences are SQVTM and ANQGSEA. The CDR3 totals 16 residues. The V end lost 0 bases, the J end lost 4 bases, and 16 bases lay between the germline ends.

The J gene is TRBJ1-5, the V gene TRBV5-5; 10 nucleotides line up with TRBD1. In germline, CDR1 is SGHKS, CDR2 YYEKEE (reference sequence). V shed 0 bases and J 4 bases; nucleotides not matched to a gene: 4. The CDR3 contains 16 residues. CDR3 coding DNA: TGTGCCAGCAGCTTGGCGACAGGGGGCGGAAATCAGCCCCAGCATTTT. Protein sequence: CASSLATGGGNQPQHF.

This clone was observed once. At the DNA level, this CDR3 is encoded by other sequences in the same sample as well. The CDR3 region is CASSIGWRNEQFF. For the CDR3, the DNA is TGTGCCAGTAGTATTGGGTGGCGAAATGAGCAGTTCTTC. The chain links TRBV19 to TRBJ2-1, with no clear D. Trimming shortened V by 3 bases and J by 7 bases, and 10 bases separated the two germline ends. This CDR3 comprises 13 residues. CDR1 and CDR2 (germline): LNHDA, SQIVND (reference sequence).

The chain couples TRBV10-3 to TRBJ2-7, with 7 bases identical to TRBD1. The CDR3 is 15 amino acids. The ends lost 6 bases at V and 1 base at J; junction bases unmatched: 9. Germline V CDR1 and CDR2: ENHRY, SYGVKD. The CDR3 sequence: CAISLSSDRSYEQYF. As DNA, the CDR3 is TGTGCCATCAGCCTTTCCTCGGACAGGTCCTACGAGCAGTACTTC.

The rearrangement uses TRBV14 and TRBJ1-2; 8 bases align to TRBD1. V trimming: 1 base; J trimming: 4 bases; junction bases outside the gene matches: 5. The CDR3 covers 15 residues. Germline-derived CDR1 and CDR2 are SGHDN and FVKESK. The CDR3 reads CASSQGTGSRYGYTF. The CDR3 DNA is TGTGCCAGCAGCCAAGGGACAGGGAGTCGCTATGGCTACACCTTC.

V usage is TRBV13 and J usage is TRBJ2-3; D is possibly TRBD2 (6 bases). Germline assignment: CDR1 PRHDT and CDR2 FYEKMQ (reference sequence). The germline V and J ends were trimmed by 4 bases and 0 bases, with 17 bases remaining between them. This CDR3 comprises 17 residues. The CDR3 is CASSSSLTSLSTDTQYF. The CDR3 DNA follows: TGTGCCAGCAGCTCCAGCCTGACTAGTCTCAGCACAGATACGCAGTATTTT.

About this clone: Different DNA sequences within this sample yield the same CDR3. V gene TRBV29-1 combines with J gene TRBJ1-1, with 11 bases aligning to TRBD1. There are 13 residues in the CDR3. CDR1 and CDR2 from the germline V gene are SQVTM and ANQGSEA. The V gene end was trimmed by 4 bases and the J gene end by 5 bases; junction bases not matched to a gene: 3. The CDR3 DNA is TGCAGCGTTGCCGGGACAGGGGGTACTGAAGCTTTCTTT. Its translation is CSVAGTGGTEAFF.